The 5 T cell receptor beta chains listed next were all sequenced from one sample in a study of T cells after yellow fever vaccination. TCRdb reprocessed the 5' RACE reads via MiXCR and lists one record per CDR3 protein. The table lists 600,000 to 750,000 distinct CDR3 sequences, 9% to 15% of them singletons. The sequenced sample was PBMCs, obtained on the day of the yellow fever booster vaccination. The receptors stem from a man between 25 and 39 years old who received the YFV17D yellow fever vaccine.

The chain carries TRBV5-6 and TRBJ1-1; the match to TRBD1 covers 7 bases. This CDR3 has 14 residues. From germline, CDR1 is SGHDT and CDR2 YYEEEE. V dropped 5 bases and J dropped 3; count of bases not matched to a gene: 7. The DNA for the CDR3 is TGTGCCAGCAGGGATGACAGGGTGGACACTGAAGCTTTCTTT. This codes for CASRDDRVDTEAFF.

There are many counts of this clonotype. V gene TRBV7-2 combines with J gene TRBJ2-5, with D perhaps given as TRBD1 or TRBD2 (5 bases each). CDR1 is SGHTA, CDR2 FQGNSA, per germline. This CDR3 has 13 residues. V was trimmed by 3 bases and J by 5 bases, leaving 10 bases between them. The CDR3 here is CASSFLGDETQYF. In nucleotides, the CDR3 is TGTGCCAGCAGCTTTTTAGGGGACGAGACCCAGTACTTC.

This sequence joins TRBV4-3 and TRBJ2-3; weak D call: TRBD1 (6 bases). The germline V gene encodes CDR1 LGHNA and CDR2 YSLEER. Trimming took off 0 bases at V and 8 bases at J, with 15 bases between the two ends. The CDR3 has 15 amino acids. CDR3 protein: CASSQEGTTYVTQYF. In DNA, the CDR3 is TGCGCCAGCAGCCAAGAGGGGACAACTTATGTTACGCAGTATTTT.

This clonotype was picked up a small number of times. The chain couples TRBV5-1 to TRBJ1-1, with D maybe TRBD1 (6 bases). The germline V gene has CDR1 SGHRS and CDR2 YFSETQ. CDR3 length: 16 residues. Trimming shortened V by 4 bases and J by 3 bases, and 19 bases separated the two germline ends. The DNA of the CDR3 is TGCGCCAGCAGCCTGGGGGGCGGGCCGAGGGACACTGAAGCTTTCTTT. Its translation is CASSLGGGPRDTEAFF. Full variable domain (outside the CDR3, taken from reference TRBV5-1 and TRBJ1-1): KAGVTQTPRYLIKTRGQQVTLSCSPISGHRSVSWYQQTPGQGLQFLFEYFSETQRNKGNFPGRFSGRQFSNSRSEMNVSTLELGDSALYLCASSLGGGPRDTEAFFGQGTRLTVV.

The J gene is TRBJ2-5, the V gene TRBV20-1; 13 nucleotides align to TRBD2. This CDR3 is built from 17 residues. V was pared by 0 bases and J by 5 bases, with 9 bases of the junction left unmatched. CDR1 and CDR2 from the germline V gene are DFQATT and SNEGSKA (reference sequence). CDR3: CSAREPPTSGRAETQYF. In DNA, the CDR3 is TGCAGTGCTAGAGAGCCCCCTACTAGCGGGAGGGCGGAGACCCAGTACTTC.